This T cell receptor (beta chain) was recovered during a study of breast tumors, draining lymph nodes, adjacent tissues. Samples came from axillary lymph nodes draining the breast cancer. TCRdb reprocessed the multiplex PCR reads with MiXCR, giving one entry per CDR3 protein. The data contain some 140,000 distinct CDR3 sequences, 21% of them singletons. Note on this clonotype: Its matching antigen is unknown. A much larger clone is a single base away; this may be a read error.

Findings of the study overall: Tumor repertoires ranked between lymph nodes and nontumor tissue in diversity, with V and J gene preferences. The data were judged consistent with most tumor T cells coming from lymph node and expanding in tumor.

From germline, CDR1 is LNHDA and CDR2 SQIVND (reference sequence). The CDR3 is 15 amino acids. This TCR came from a female donor with breast cancer. Some clones in this sample may be carry-over from other donors' samples. J is TRBJ1-4 and V is TRBV19; D ambiguous. Material for sequencing was axillary lymph node tissue. In DNA, the CDR3 is TGTGCCGGTAGTTTTTGGTCCGCAACTAATGAAAAACTGTTTTTT. It is translated as CAGSFWSATNEKLFF.